Listed here is a single T cell receptor (beta chain). Its antigen is unknown. Sequenced by immunoSEQ multiplex PCR; TCRdb stores in-frame clones only, minus some. The sample shows fewer than 50,000 clones, 63% of them seen only once. These data come from a study of radiotherapy plus CTLA-4 blockade in lung cancer. Study observations and caveats: Once radiotherapy plus ipilimumab had been given, TCR clones derived from tumor expanded in blood.

Source: peripheral blood, taken from a patient treated with radiotherapy plus ipilimumab. The TCR comes from a human donor with non-small cell lung cancer who had a partial response to radiotherapy plus ipilimumab.

The DNA for the CDR3 is TGTGCTAGTGGTTTAGGCCGGACAGCTGTCTACGAGCAGTACTTC. Translating it yields CASGLGRTAVYEQYF. The V gene is TRBV12-5, the J gene TRBJ2-7, with a weak D call TRBD1 (6 bases). This CDR3 has 15 amino acids. Deletions cut 3 bases from V and 3 bases from J, with 15 bases between. Germline V lookup: CDR1 LGHNT, CDR2 FRNRAP.